The T cell receptor beta chain described here comes from a study of cytomegalovirus exposure and HLA in healthy donors. This clone was recorded a few times. Primers included in the PCR were 60 Vbeta and 13 Jbeta primers. Method: immunoSEQ multiplex PCR; TCRdb's copy keeps in-frame clones and lacks some. The sample holds more than 110,000 clones; approximately 70% are singletons and the top ten take 2.1%. The V and J ends lost 5 bases and 0 bases respectively, with 7 bases between them. CDR1 and CDR2 from the germline V gene are LGHNT and FRNRAP. The CDR3 consists of 13 residues. Sequenced input: PBMCs. The origin of this receptor is a woman aged 55-69 years in good health and CMV-seropositive. The chain joins TRBV12-5 to TRBJ1-1, with D unclear. DNA for the CDR3: TGTGCTAGTGGTCCCGGAGTGAACACTGAAGCTTTCTTT. Amino acids: CASGPGVNTEAFF.